Following are 22 T cell receptor beta chains from one sample sequenced in a study of T cell clonotyping in hematopoietic cell transplantation. Clones were sequenced by immunoSEQ multiplex PCR, and TCRdb holds only the in-frame ones, with some missing. The sample lists approximately 7,400 clones, 88% occurring once. Time point noted: recipient sample about 28 days before transplant, after cytoreduction. Sequences were derived from peripheral blood mononuclear cells, sampled before stem cell transplant. These receptors were obtained from a man in his sixties with acute myeloid leukemia. Some clones in this sample may be carry-over from other donors' samples.

This chain joins TRBV19 and TRBJ2-4, with TRBD2 identical over 12 bases. V lost 0 bases to trimming and J lost 4 bases; unmatched junction nucleotides: 10. This CDR3 has 19 amino acids. Per the germline V gene, CDR1 is LNHDA and CDR2 is SQIVND (reference sequence). Here the CDR3 reads CASSIDGRRTSGNKNIQYF. The CDR3 region has the DNA TGTGCCAGTAGTATAGATGGACGGCGGACTAGCGGGAATAAAAACATTCAGTACTTC.

The CDR3 spells CASSLRQGAVGYTF. The CDR3 bases are TGTGCCAGCAGTTTGAGACAGGGGGCGGTCGGCTACACCTTC. The chain combines TRBV2 with TRBJ1-2; TRBD1 matches 10 bases. There are 14 residues in the CDR3. The V segment lost 5 bases and the J segment 8 bases; nucleotides outside the gene matches: 8. In germline, CDR1 is SNHLY, CDR2 FYNNEI.

The CDR3 is CASSLEGGPDTQYF. The CDR3 bases are TGCGCCAGCAGCTTGGAGGGGGGCCCAGATACGCAGTATTTT. The chain links TRBV5-1 to TRBJ2-3; possibly TRBD1 or TRBD2 for D (6 bases each). With 0 bases removed from V and 4 bases from J, the gap between germline ends came to 9 bases. The CDR3 is made up of 14 amino acids. The germline V gene has CDR1 SGHRS and CDR2 YFSETQ. Combining the CDR3 with reference TRBV5-1 and TRBJ2-3 gives the whole variable domain KAGVTQTPRYLIKTRGQQVTLSCSPISGHRSVSWYQQTPGQGLQFLFEYFSETQRNKGNFPGRFSGRQFSNSRSEMNVSTLELGDSALYLCASSLEGGPDTQYFGPGTRLTVL.

This clone showed up just once. V and J are TRBV27 and TRBJ2-1, with 9 bases identical to TRBD1. CDR1 and CDR2 (germline): MNHEY, SMNVEV (reference sequence). The CDR3 is made up of 17 amino acids. V dropped 6 bases and J dropped 4; count of bases not matched to a gene: 13. The CDR3 here is CASSLGSGTGIYNEQFF. As DNA, the CDR3 is TGTGCCAGCAGCTTAGGCTCCGGGACAGGGATATACAATGAGCAGTTCTTC.

The rearrangement uses TRBV19 and TRBJ1-4, with a possible D match to TRBD1 (6 bases). Germline CDR1 is LNHDA and CDR2 is SQIVND (reference sequence). The CDR3 totals 15 residues. V lost 6 bases, J lost 8 bases, and 19 bases lay in between. CDR3 protein: CASRLTGGREEKLFF. The CDR3 coding sequence is TGTGCCAGTAGATTGACGGGGGGGCGCGAAGAAAAACTGTTTTTT. The variable domain in full, with the rest retrieved from reference TRBV19 and TRBJ1-4, is DGGITQSPKYLFRKEGQNVTLSCEQNLNHDAMYWYRQDPGQGLRLIYYSQIVNDFQKGDIAEGYSVSREKKESFPLTVTSAQKNPTAFYLCASRLTGGREEKLFFGSGTQLSVL.

The rearrangement uses TRBV11-2 and TRBJ2-5; weak D call: TRBD2 (7 bases). V lost 0 bases and J lost 7, with 18 bases in between. CDR3 length: 16 residues. Germline V lookup: CDR1 SGHAT, CDR2 FQNNGV. In DNA form, the CDR3 reads TGTGCCAGCAGCTTAGAAGGGGGGGCGTCATTTTCGACCCAGTACTTC. Its translation: CASSLEGGASFSTQYF.

This clone occurred once. CDR3 protein: CASSFDRSSSYEQYF. The CDR3 nucleotides are TGTGCCAGCAGTTTTGACAGGTCTAGCTCCTACGAGCAGTACTTC. The chain couples TRBV6-5 to TRBJ2-7; maybe TRBD1 (6 bases). V was trimmed by 4 bases and J by 0 bases, leaving 13 bases between them. The CDR3 has 15 amino acids. Germline loops: CDR1 MNHEY, CDR2 SVGAGI.

The rearrangement uses TRBV29-1 and TRBJ1-2, with no clear D. Germline V gene data show CDR1 as SQVTM and CDR2 as ANQGSEA. Between the trimmed V and J ends, which lost 6 bases and 4 bases, there was a span of 12 bases. This CDR3 has 12 amino acids. CDR3 DNA sequence: TGCAGCGTCCGGGAGCCCTTCTATGGCTACACCTTC. It encodes CSVREPFYGYTF.

V is TRBV6-1 and J is TRBJ2-7; 8 bases line up with TRBD2. The CDR3 sequence is 15 residues long. V gave up 4 bases and J gave up 1 base; unmatched junction bases: 6. Germline assignment: CDR1 MNHNS and CDR2 SASEGT. CDR3 residues: CASSVGTSSSYEQYF. As DNA, the CDR3 is TGTGCCAGCAGTGTAGGGACTAGTTCATCCTACGAGCAGTACTTC.

V and J are TRBV30 and TRBJ1-4; TRBD1 is a possible D gene (5 bases). This CDR3 has 14 amino acids. In germline, CDR1 is GTSNPN, CDR2 SVGIG (reference sequence). The V and J ends lost 4 bases and 0 bases respectively, with 9 bases between them. This CDR3 is CAWNGGTTNEKLFF. In DNA form, the CDR3 reads TGTGCCTGGAATGGGGGGACAACTAATGAAAAACTGTTTTTT.

V is TRBV5-1 and J is TRBJ2-1; tentative D call: TRBD2 (6 bases). Germline assignment: CDR1 SGHRS and CDR2 YFSETQ. This CDR3 has 13 residues. V lost 4 bases and J 4 bases, leaving 9 bases between the germline ends. The CDR3 nucleotides are TGCGCCAGCAGCCTCGGAGGGTACAATGAGCAGTTCTTC. It is translated as CASSLGGYNEQFF.

The CDR3 here is CAIKPPPTNEQFF. CDR3 DNA: TGTGCCATCAAGCCGCCCCCGACTAATGAGCAGTTCTTC. The chain links TRBV2 to TRBJ2-1; D gene uncertain. Per the germline V gene, CDR1 is SNHLY and CDR2 is FYNNEI. CDR3 length: 13 residues. V was shortened by 10 bases and J by 7 bases, with 17 bases between the two germline ends. The whole variable domain, filled in from reference TRBV2 and TRBJ2-1, reads EPEVTQTPSHQVTQMGQEVILRCVPISNHLYFYWYRQILGQKVEFLVSFYNNEISEKSEIFDDQFSVERPDGSNFTLKIRSTKLEDSAMYFCAIKPPPTNEQFFGPGTRLTVL.

Concerning this clone itself: Other DNA variants within this sample encode the same CDR3. The chain combines TRBV9 with TRBJ2-7; D remains ambiguous. The CDR3 length is 14 residues. Between the trimmed V and J ends, which lost 0 bases and 0 bases, there was a span of 7 bases. CDR1 and CDR2 from the germline V gene are SGDLS and YYNGEE. The CDR3: CASSVVPSSYEQYF. The CDR3 nucleotides are TGTGCCAGCAGCGTAGTTCCTAGCTCCTACGAGCAGTACTTC.

V gene TRBV25-1 combines with J gene TRBJ1-4, with a tentative D call TRBD1 (5 bases). With 3 bases removed from V and 8 bases from J, the gap between germline ends came to 19 bases. The CDR3 extends over 16 amino acids. The germline gives CDR1 MGHDK, CDR2 SYGVNS. The CDR3 nucleotides are TGTGCCAGCAGTGATGATAGGGGTGGGGGTCGAGAAAAACTGTTTTTT. As protein: CASSDDRGGGREKLFF.

The chain has TRBV27 and TRBJ1-4; D unresolved. Germline-derived CDR1 and CDR2 are MNHEY and SMNVEV (reference sequence). V lost 0 bases and J lost 4, with 6 bases in between. The CDR3 sequence is 14 residues long. The CDR3 spells CASSLSPGNEKLFF. The CDR3 region has the DNA TGTGCCAGCAGTTTATCCCCCGGTAATGAAAAACTGTTTTTT.

The chain uses TRBV6-1 and TRBJ1-2; 8 bases fit TRBD1. The CDR3 loop spans 18 amino acids. The ends lost 0 bases at V and 2 bases at J; junction bases unmatched: 11. CDR1 and CDR2 (germline): MNHNS, SASEGT. CDR3 nucleotides: TGTGCCAGCAGTGAAGCCGGACAGGGTAGGTTGATCAACTATGGCTACACCTTC. Protein sequence: CASSEAGQGRLINYGYTF.

The chain uses TRBV19 and TRBJ2-5; 7 bases are a match to TRBD2. J lost 5 bases, V lost 3 bases, and 6 bases had no gene match. Germline CDR1 reads LNHDA; CDR2 reads SQIVND (reference sequence). This CDR3 has 14 amino acids. CDR3 in DNA: TGTGCCAGTAGTATTGGGAGGGTAGGGGAGACCCAGTACTTC. It encodes CASSIGRVGETQYF.

This chain uses TRBV28 with TRBJ2-7, with 7 bases that match TRBD1. The trim removed 7 bases at V and 3 bases at J, leaving 12 bases unmatched. The CDR3 covers 15 residues. Germline V gene lookup returns CDR1 MDHEN and CDR2 SYDVKM. Here the CDR3 reads CASTYPGTDSYEQYF. In DNA, the CDR3 is TGTGCCAGCACCTATCCCGGGACAGATAGCTACGAGCAGTACTTC. Supplemented by reference TRBV28 and TRBJ2-7, the full variable domain reads DVKVTQSSRYLVKRTGEKVFLECVQDMDHENMFWYRQDPGLGLRLIYFSYDVKMKEKGDIPEGYSVSREKKERFSLILESASTNQTSMYLCASTYPGTDSYEQYFGPGTRLTVT.

The rearrangement joins TRBV13 to TRBJ2-2; the D gene is possibly TRBD2 (6 bases). Germline V lookup: CDR1 PRHDT, CDR2 FYEKMQ (reference sequence). The length of the CDR3 is 16 residues. Trimming pared 5 bases from V and 0 bases from J, leaving 13 bases between. CDR3 DNA sequence: TGTGCCAGCAGCACCGCCGGGGGATCGAACACCGGGGAGCTGTTTTTT. This encodes CASSTAGGSNTGELFF.

The chain has TRBV5-4 and TRBJ1-1; D unresolved. The CDR3 has 15 residues. The V gene's germline CDR1 is SGHNT and CDR2 YYREEE (reference sequence). V was cut by 1 base and J by 0 bases, with 10 bases left in between. The CDR3 protein is CASSLSGDMNTEAFF. The CDR3 nucleotides are TGTGCCAGCAGCTTGTCGGGTGACATGAACACTGAAGCTTTCTTT.

The rearrangement joins TRBV30 to TRBJ2-3, with D perhaps matching TRBD2 (6 bases). Trimming removed 4 bases at V and 11 bases at J, with 19 bases between. CDR3 size: 13 residues. The germline gives CDR1 GTSNPN, CDR2 SVGIG (reference sequence). The CDR3 is CAWTKRVGGEQYF. The CDR3 bases are TGTGCCTGGACTAAAAGGGTCGGGGGAGAGCAGTATTTT.

This chain joins TRBV5-1 and TRBJ2-5; 8 bases are shared with TRBD2. J lost 5 bases, V lost 1 base, and 10 bases had no gene match. Germline values: CDR1 SGHRS, CDR2 YFSETQ. The CDR3 is 16 amino acids. As DNA, the CDR3 is TGCGCCAGCAGCTTGCTCGGGAGGGACGGGATGGAGACCCAGTACTTC. It is translated as CASSLLGRDGMETQYF.